What follows is one TCR beta chain and its context. The data stem from a study of blood T cell repertoires in COVID-19. Overall study context: The cDNA or gDNA used as material had been derived from T cells, B-cell-depleted T cells, or PBMCs.

Some clones are missing from TCRdb's copy, which holds only in-frame ones; the method was immunoSEQ multiplex PCR. This table holds fewer than 250,000 clones, around 82% found once. The sample taken for sequencing was peripheral blood. This TCR came from a woman in her 70s with acute or convalescent COVID-19.

CDR3 nucleotides: TGTGCCAGCAGTTTTGCGCAGGGGGTTAACTATGGCTACACCTTC. It is translated as CASSFAQGVNYGYTF. The chain is built from TRBV27 and TRBJ1-2, with 7 bases fitting TRBD1. The CDR3 consists of 15 residues. CDR1 is MNHEY, CDR2 SMNVEV, per germline (reference sequence). V shed 3 bases and J 1 base; nucleotides not matched to a gene: 5.